The clone carrying this T cell receptor beta chain was detected a few times. Antigen: not known. The sample is drawn from a study of T cell repertoires in cytomegalovirus infection. Study details: Public TCR beta signatures marked donors with CMV infection and the matching HLA. General study findings and limits: Across the ex vivo response, the dominant clonotypes were HLA-C-restricted CMV-specific TCR beta clonotypes.

TCRdb re-called the reads through MiXCR, storing one row per CDR3 protein. In the table there are 450,000 to 550,000 distinct CDR3 sequences, approximately 40% of which are singletons. Trimming removed 6 bases from V and 6 bases from J, with 16 bases in between. This CDR3 has 14 residues. Germline CDR1 and CDR2: LNHNV and YYDKDF (reference sequence). The chain uses TRBV15 and TRBJ2-3; D is tentatively TRBD1 or TRBD2 (5 bases each). Source: cultured PBMCs, taken from culture after CMV antigen stimulation. This clonotype originated in a human donor in good health (CMV status not recorded). Some clones in this sample may be carry-over from other donors' samples. CDR3 residues: CATSMRGSGDTQYF. CDR3 nucleotide sequence: TGTGCCACCAGTATGAGGGGCTCAGGGGATACGCAGTATTTT.